This TCR beta chain was identified in a study of blood T cell repertoires in COVID-19 (dated by TCRdb to about 2020). Regarding the study in general: Samples covering the acute and convalescent phases of COVID-19 were provided by collaborators in the United States, Italy and Spain. Where available, HLA class I and class II types were obtained from metadata supplied by the sample provider rather than from assay-based typing. The material from the prospective study consisted of cDNA or gDNA derived from T cells, B-cell-depleted T cells, or PBMCs. The repertoires were released in a freely available public database intended as a resource for research on the immune response to SARS-CoV-2. Subjects who had been exposed to COVID-19, were actively infected with it, or had recovered from it provided the deeply sampled blood TCRbeta repertoires that made up the dataset. Samples came from the ongoing ImmuneRACE study (first 160 participants) plus 1,254 subjects from 6 global collaborators. The sample metadata nearly always contained a de-identified subject ID, COVID-19 status, age in years and sex. Paper-wide results and their limitations: The quantity of clinical and demographic metadata differed by source and by participant and was supplied without curation.

Reading from cysteine to phenylalanine, the CDR3 counts 13 amino acids. Only the CDR3 part of the read is kept: 39 bases, read in frame from the first base. Trimming removed 4 bases from V and 7 bases from J; the gene matches leave 3 bases unexplained. As encoded in the germline V gene, CDR1 is SQVTM while CDR2 is ANQGSEA. Comment on this clone: Its binding antigen is unknown. No much larger clone is present one base from it, and per-base qualities are unavailable.

Enrolling through a virtual design, the prospective study's participants ranged in age from roughly 18 to 90 years and lived across 20 to 30 United States geographic areas. In the prospective study, participants were assigned to cohorts based on the clinical history participants reported in a screening survey and a study questionnaire. A participant counted as exposed if, within 2 weeks of entering the study, that participant had been in contact with someone who had a PCR-confirmed or clinician-diagnosed COVID-19 case. Mobile phlebotomists in the prospective study collected whole blood, serum and a nasopharyngeal or oropharyngeal swab from every participant. Additional blood draws and questionnaires over an approximately two-month period could optionally be provided by prospective study participants. Prospective study blood samples were shipped either frozen or at room temperature before DNA extraction.

TCRbeta CDR3 regions were amplified from genomic DNA by means of the immunoSEQ Assay, a bias-controlled multiplex PCR. As for the original processing: Within the assay, amplification of reference gene primers was used to estimate how many nucleated cells each sample contained. To quantify the absolute abundance of each unique TCRbeta CDR3 rearrangement, sequence reads were collapsed and filtered. For each sample, productive Simpson clonality was calculated as the square root of Simpson's diversity index over productive rearrangements. The source is immuneACCESS, and TCRdb retained only in-frame sequences with V and J called. Part of the clones is not carried over; for the studies checked, unresolved V genes explain less than half of this, and the remainder is unexplained. V, J and clone size were drawn from that table, and D and trimming were deduced from the DNA. The sample table lists a few hundred thousand clones, about 89% of them with a count of one. Of the sample, around 0.94% is held by the ten largest clones.

The rearrangement combines TRBV29-1 with TRBJ1-4, and 10 junctional nucleotides match TRBD1. The material sequenced was PBMCs or T cells enriched from blood (not recorded which). This clonotype was sampled from a woman aged 40 to 50 who had been exposed to COVID-19. The bases are TGCAGCGTTGTGAGGGACAGGGGTGAAAAACTGTTTTTT. Its translation is CSVVRDRGEKLFF.